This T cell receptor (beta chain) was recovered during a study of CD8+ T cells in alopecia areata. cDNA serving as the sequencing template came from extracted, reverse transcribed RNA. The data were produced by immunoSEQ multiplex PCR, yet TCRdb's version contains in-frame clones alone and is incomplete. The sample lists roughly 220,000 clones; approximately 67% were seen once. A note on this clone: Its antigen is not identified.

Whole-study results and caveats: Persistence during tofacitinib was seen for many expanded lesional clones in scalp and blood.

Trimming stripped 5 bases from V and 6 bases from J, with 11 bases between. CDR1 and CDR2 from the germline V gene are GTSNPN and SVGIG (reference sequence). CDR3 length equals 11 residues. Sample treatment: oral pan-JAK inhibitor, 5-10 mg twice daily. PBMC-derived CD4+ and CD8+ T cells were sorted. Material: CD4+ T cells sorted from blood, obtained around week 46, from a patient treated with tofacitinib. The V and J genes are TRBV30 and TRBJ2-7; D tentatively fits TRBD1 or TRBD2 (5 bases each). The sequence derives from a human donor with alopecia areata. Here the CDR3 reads CAWSGHREQYF. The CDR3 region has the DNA TGTGCCTGGTCGGGGCATCGCGAGCAGTACTTC.